These T cell receptor beta chains were read from a single sample in a study of T cells expressing NK-cell markers. TCRdb reprocessed the 5' RACE reads and stores each CDR3 protein as one record, lacking DNA. This table lists a few hundred thousand distinct CDR3 sequences. Specimen: blood T cells: a sorted CD56 or NKG2C T cell subset, CD4+ or CD8+ T cells, or bulk PBMC T cells (not recorded which). The receptor set was obtained from a man aged 18 to 70 in good health. The CDR3 runs from the conserved cysteine through the conserved F or W. Fields, in order: V gene, J gene, CDR3 protein.

TRBV18	TRBJ2-3	CASSPNLRTTDTQYF
TRBV5-6	TRBJ2-1	CASSLGTVVRSDEQFF
TRBV6-5	TRBJ2-1	CASSYDVWGASNNEQFF
TRBV7-6	TRBJ1-4	CASSSGTGGEKLFF
TRBV20-1	TRBJ2-5	CSAPKWLAGEETQYF
TRBV19	TRBJ2-2	CASMAWGDGTGELFF
TRBV7-2	TRBJ2-1	CASSIRAGAEQFF
TRBV12-3/TRBV12-4	TRBJ1-1	CASTGQVGLAEAFF
TRBV5-1	TRBJ1-1	CASSFSPGQRNTEAFF
TRBV15	TRBJ2-7	CATSRDLAGLLRKQYF
TRBV12-3/TRBV12-4	TRBJ2-3	CASRGLGSELPTDTQYF
TRBV5-1	TRBJ1-5	CASSFGPGVTQPQHF
TRBV21-1	TRBJ2-7	CASSKPRSKNLYEQYF
TRBV5-1	TRBJ1-1	CASKPRPDREAFF
TRBV20-1	TRBJ2-3	CSARDPSTSGADTQYF
TRBV7-2	TRBJ1-5	CASSRTGVQPQHF
TRBV5-6	TRBJ1-1	CASSRDLKAEAFF
TRBV20-1	TRBJ1-4	CSAQPQGNLEKLFF
TRBV15	TRBJ2-7	CALTRGKHRDEQYF
TRBV24-1	TRBJ2-1	CATSDPGQRGRDEQFF
TRBV7-2	TRBJ2-3	CASSSTAFTQYF
TRBV5-1	TRBJ2-7	CASSKAESYEQYF
TRBV20-1	TRBJ2-3	CSARPGLPRTDTQYF
TRBV12-3/TRBV12-4	TRBJ2-7	CASSPTPSGQYF
TRBV5-1	TRBJ2-7	CASSLADRAHRSSYEQYF
TRBV5-1	TRBJ2-2	CASIGTSNTGELFF
TRBV5-6	TRBJ1-6	CASTRGLRQNYNSPLHF
TRBV7-2	TRBJ2-1	CASSLVVGRGIMDEQFF
TRBV7-3	TRBJ2-1	CASSLETSGGQFF
TRBV25-1	TRBJ2-7	CASSERYSTYEQYF
TRBV4-2	TRBJ1-1	CATETDRGLEAFF
TRBV5-4	TRBJ2-3	CASSGTGGGTDTQYF
TRBV11-1	TRBJ2-3	CASRADLNTDTQYF
TRBV4-2	TRBJ2-2	CASRGQALINTGELFF
TRBV2	TRBJ2-1	CASTSGGNYNEQFF
TRBV2	TRBJ2-2	CASSEPGIGAGELFF
TRBV5-5	TRBJ1-5	CASSLGQTNQPQHF
TRBV6-1	TRBJ2-7	CASARDRGREQYF
TRBV14	TRBJ2-2	CASSPTSGYTGELFF
TRBV12-3/TRBV12-4	TRBJ2-6	CASSLRATGANVLTF
TRBV28	TRBJ2-7	CASSLIAASGEQYF
TRBV11-2	TRBJ2-7	CASSLRSKGTVSSYEQYF
TRBV6-5	TRBJ1-1	CASSYTGIWDRANTEAFF
TRBV2	TRBJ1-3	CASRSQGASGNTIYF
TRBV12-3/TRBV12-4	TRBJ2-7	CASSPRTGAGEQYF
TRBV28	TRBJ1-1	CASSLPTRAEAFF
TRBV9	TRBJ2-2	CASSVGTFAQGTGELFF
TRBV21-1	TRBJ2-5	CASSKGTHPDQETQYF
TRBV7-9	TRBJ2-6	CASSPGVGGANVLTF
TRBV7-8	TRBJ1-5	CASSGDVFNQPQHF